This is a list of T cell receptor beta chains from one sample in a study of cytomegalovirus exposure and HLA in healthy donors. Method: immunoSEQ multiplex PCR; TCRdb's copy keeps in-frame clones and lacks some. The sample carries more than 85,000 clones, approximately 90% recorded once. Sequenced sample: PBMCs. The source is a woman younger than 35 in good health and CMV-seropositive. Both conserved end residues are part of each CDR3. Each record gives: D gene, J gene, V gene, clone size, CDR3 DNA, CDR3 protein. The D gene is left open where the match is weak. Some rows have no size entry. The others give once, few or many, or a class for an expanded clone.

>.|TRBJ2-6|TRBV28|.
TGTGCCAGCAGTTGGAGCTCTGGGGCCAACGTCCTGACTTTC
CASSWSSGANVLTF
>.|TRBJ2-1|TRBV27|.
TGTGCCAGCAGTCTGGACTCGAGCTCCTACAATGAGCAGTTCTTC
CASSLDSSSYNEQFF
>.|TRBJ2-7|TRBV30|.
TGTGCCTGGAAGGTAGCGAAGTACGAGCAGTACTTC
CAWKVAKYEQYF
>.|TRBJ2-7|TRBV28|.
TGTGCCAGCAGTCCACCCCCAGGGGTGAGCTCCTACGAGCAGTACTTC
CASSPPPGVSSYEQYF
>.|TRBJ1-1|TRBV5-1|once
TGCGCCAGCAGCTTCGAGGGGGCTGAAGCTTTCTTT
CASSFEGAEAFF
>TRBD1|TRBJ2-1|TRBV7-9|.
TGTGCCAGCAGCCAGACAGGGAAATTAGGTGAGCAGTTCTTC
CASSQTGKLGEQFF
>.|TRBJ2-1|TRBV10-2|.
TGCGCCAGCAGTGGCGGGTATGAGCAGTTCTTC
CASSGGYEQFF
>TRBD1|TRBJ1-1|TRBV6-5|.
TGTGCCAGCAGTTACTCCGCCGGGACAGCGAACACTGAAGCTTTCTTT
CASSYSAGTANTEAFF
>.|TRBJ2-7|TRBV7-2|.
TGTGCCAGCAGCTTAACCCCACGGTACGAGCAGTACTTC
CASSLTPRYEQYF
>.|TRBJ1-2|TRBV4-2|.
TGTGCCAGCAGCCAAGACGCACAGGTACCAGTCTACACCTTC
CASSQDAQVPVYTF
>.|TRBJ1-5|TRBV4-1|.
TGCGCCAGCAGCCAAGTCGGTATTAGCAATCAGCCCCAGCATTTT
CASSQVGISNQPQHF
>TRBD1|TRBJ1-1|TRBV18|.
TGTGCCAGCTCACGCCGACAGGGATGGGGCACTGAAGCTTTCTTT
CASSRRQGWGTEAFF
>TRBD1|TRBJ1-1|TRBV11-3|.
TGTGCCAGCACCACAGGGGGACTAAACACTGAAGCTTTCTTT
CASTTGGLNTEAFF
>.|TRBJ2-3|TRBV27|.
TGTGCCAGCAGTCTCTCGCCCGGGGATACGCAGTATTTT
CASSLSPGDTQYF